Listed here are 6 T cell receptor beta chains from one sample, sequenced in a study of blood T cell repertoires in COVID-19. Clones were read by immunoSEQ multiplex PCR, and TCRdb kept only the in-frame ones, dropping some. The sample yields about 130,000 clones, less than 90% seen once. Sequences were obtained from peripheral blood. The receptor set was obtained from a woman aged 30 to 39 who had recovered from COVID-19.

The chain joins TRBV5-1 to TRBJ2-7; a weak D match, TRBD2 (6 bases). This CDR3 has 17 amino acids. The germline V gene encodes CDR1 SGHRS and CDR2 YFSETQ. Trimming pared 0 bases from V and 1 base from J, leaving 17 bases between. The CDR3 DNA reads TGCGCCAGCAGCTTGGCGCCTAGCGAGATCCGATCCTACGAGCAGTACTTC. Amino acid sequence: CASSLAPSEIRSYEQYF. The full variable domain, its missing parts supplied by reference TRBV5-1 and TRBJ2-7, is KAGVTQTPRYLIKTRGQQVTLSCSPISGHRSVSWYQQTPGQGLQFLFEYFSETQRNKGNFPGRFSGRQFSNSRSEMNVSTLELGDSALYLCASSLAPSEIRSYEQYFGPGTRLTVT.

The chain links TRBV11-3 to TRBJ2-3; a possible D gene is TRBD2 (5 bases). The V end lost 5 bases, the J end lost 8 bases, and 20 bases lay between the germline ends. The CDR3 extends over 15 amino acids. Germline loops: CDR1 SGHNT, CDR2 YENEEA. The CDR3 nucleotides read TGTGCCAGCAGCCCCGGGGTCGGTCACAGAGGTACGCAGTATTTT. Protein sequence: CASSPGVGHRGTQYF.

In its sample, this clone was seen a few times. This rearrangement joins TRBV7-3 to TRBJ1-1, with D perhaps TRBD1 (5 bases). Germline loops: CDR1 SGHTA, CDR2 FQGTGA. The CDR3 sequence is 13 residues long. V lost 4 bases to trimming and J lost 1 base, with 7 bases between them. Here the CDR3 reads CASSSQENTEAFF. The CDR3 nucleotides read TGTGCCAGCAGCTCACAGGAGAACACTGAAGCTTTCTTT. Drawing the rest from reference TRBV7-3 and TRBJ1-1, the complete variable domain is GAGVSQTPSNKVTEKGKYVELRCDPISGHTALYWYRQSLGQGPEFLIYFQGTGAADDSGLPNDRFFAVRPEGSVSTLKIQRTERGDSAVYLCASSSQENTEAFFGQGTRLTVV.

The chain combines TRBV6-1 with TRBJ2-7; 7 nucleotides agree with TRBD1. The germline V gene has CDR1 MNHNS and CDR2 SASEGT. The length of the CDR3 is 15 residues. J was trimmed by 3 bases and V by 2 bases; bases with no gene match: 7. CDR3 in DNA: TGTGCCAGCAGTGAATTCGTGACAGGGATCTACGAGCAGTACTTC. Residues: CASSEFVTGIYEQYF.

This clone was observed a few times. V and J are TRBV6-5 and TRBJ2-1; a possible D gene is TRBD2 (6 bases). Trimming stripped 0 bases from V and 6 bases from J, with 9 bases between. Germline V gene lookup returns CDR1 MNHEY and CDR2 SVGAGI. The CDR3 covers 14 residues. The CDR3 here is CASSYSGTLNEQFF. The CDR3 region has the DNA TGTGCCAGCAGTTACTCCGGGACTCTCAATGAGCAGTTCTTC.

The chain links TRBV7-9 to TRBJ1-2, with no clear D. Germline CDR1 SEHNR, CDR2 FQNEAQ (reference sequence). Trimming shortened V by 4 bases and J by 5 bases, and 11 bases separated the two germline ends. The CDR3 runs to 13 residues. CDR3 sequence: CASSYESGYGYTF. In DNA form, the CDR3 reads TGTGCCAGCAGCTATGAAAGCGGATATGGCTACACCTTC.